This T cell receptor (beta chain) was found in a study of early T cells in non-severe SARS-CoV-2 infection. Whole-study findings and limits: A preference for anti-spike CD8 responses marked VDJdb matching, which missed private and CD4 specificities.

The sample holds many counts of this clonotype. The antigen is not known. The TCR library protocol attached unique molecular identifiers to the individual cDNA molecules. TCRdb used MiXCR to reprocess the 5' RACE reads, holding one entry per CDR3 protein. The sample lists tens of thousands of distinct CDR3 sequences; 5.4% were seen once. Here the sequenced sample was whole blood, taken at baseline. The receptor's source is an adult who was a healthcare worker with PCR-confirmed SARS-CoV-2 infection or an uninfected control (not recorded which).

The CDR3 here is CASSYDRWDTEAFF. As DNA, the CDR3 is TGTGCCAGCAGTTACGACAGGTGGGACACTGAAGCTTTCTTT. This chain uses TRBV5-5 with TRBJ1-1; weak D call: TRBD1 (6 bases). This CDR3 is built from 14 residues. Germline V gene sequence: CDR1 SGHKS, CDR2 YYEKEE (reference sequence). V was trimmed by 5 bases and J by 3 bases, leaving 14 bases between them.